Below, 21 T cell receptor beta chains from the same sample are listed, as sequenced in a study of Tregs in tolerant kidney transplant recipients. This table comes from immunoSEQ multiplex PCR, and its TCRdb copy is limited to in-frame clones, with some not included. Of 75,000 to 100,000 clones listed, just over 90% are singletons. Sequencing was carried out using CD8+ T cells from blood. These receptor sequences come from a human donor in good health.

This clone was recorded a few times. The J gene is TRBJ1-3, the V gene TRBV5-1; D unresolved. Germline V gene lookup returns CDR1 SGHRS and CDR2 YFSETQ. CDR3 length: 15 amino acids. V was trimmed by 4 bases and J by 3 bases, leaving 14 bases between them. CDR3 amino acids: CASSPNVGLGNTIYF. The CDR3 region has the DNA TGCGCCAGCAGCCCCAATGTAGGGCTTGGAAACACCATATATTTT.

This rearrangement joins TRBV6-5 to TRBJ2-7; the D gene is possibly TRBD1 (6 bases). V lost 2 bases, J lost 4 bases, and 12 bases lay in between. Germline V lookup: CDR1 MNHEY, CDR2 SVGAGI. CDR3 length: 14 amino acids. The CDR3 is CASSYGPDRYEQYF. CDR3 sequence (DNA): TGTGCCAGCAGTTACGGGCCGGACAGATACGAGCAGTACTTC.

This rearrangement joins TRBV5-6 to TRBJ1-1; 9 positions agree with TRBD1. Looked up from germline, CDR1 is SGHDT and CDR2 is YYEEEE. The J segment lost 1 base and the V segment lost 5 bases, leaving 9 bases of the junction unmatched. There are 16 residues in the CDR3. The CDR3 reads CASSRNRGLKNTEAFF. CDR3 sequence (DNA): TGTGCCAGCAGTCGGAACAGGGGGCTAAAGAACACTGAAGCTTTCTTT.

The CDR3 DNA reads TGTGCCAGCAGGGGGGACAGTTCCTATGAGCAGTTCTTC. This sequence encodes CASRGDSSYEQFF. This chain connects TRBV6-1 to TRBJ2-1, with 7 bases identical to TRBD1. Germline V gene sequence: CDR1 MNHNS, CDR2 SASEGT. CDR3 size: 13 residues. The V gene end was trimmed by 6 bases and the J gene end by 8 bases; junction bases not matched to a gene: 7.

V gene TRBV5-6 combines with J gene TRBJ2-1; TRBD2 matches at 12 bases. Germline V CDR1 and CDR2: SGHDT, YYEEEE. V lost 4 bases to trimming and J lost 3 bases; unmatched junction nucleotides: 11. This CDR3 spans 18 amino acids. The CDR3 is CASSAPLTSGRFYNEQFF. DNA for the CDR3: TGTGCCAGCAGCGCCCCACTGACTAGCGGGAGATTCTACAATGAGCAGTTCTTC.

The V gene is TRBV7-9, the J gene TRBJ2-1; 7 positions match TRBD2. The CDR3 is 16 amino acids. Germline V gene sequence: CDR1 SEHNR, CDR2 FQNEAQ (reference sequence). V was pared by 3 bases and J by 0 bases, with 5 bases of the junction left unmatched. The CDR3 DNA follows: TGTGCCAGCAGCTTTGGGCGGGAGCTCTCCTACAATGAGCAGTTCTTC. As protein: CASSFGRELSYNEQFF.

V usage is TRBV5-1 and J usage is TRBJ2-2; 9 bases match TRBD2. The CDR3 totals 19 residues. Trimming at V came to 2 bases and at J to 3 bases, leaving 14 bases not matched to a gene. Germline V lookup: CDR1 SGHRS, CDR2 YFSETQ. CDR3 sequence: CASSFGSGRSDKYTGELFF. CDR3 in DNA: TGCGCCAGCAGCTTCGGTAGCGGGAGATCAGATAAGTACACCGGGGAGCTGTTTTTT.

V and J are TRBV27 and TRBJ1-2, with a tentative D call TRBD1 (5 bases). Trimming pared 8 bases from V and 1 base from J, leaving 11 bases between. Germline-derived CDR1 and CDR2 are MNHEY and SMNVEV (reference sequence). The CDR3 runs to 13 residues. Here the CDR3 DNA reads TGTGCCAGCGGCCGGGACCTTAACTATGGCTACACCTTC. Translation: CASGRDLNYGYTF.

The chain employs TRBV6-6 and TRBJ2-7; the match to TRBD1 covers 8 bases. V lost 5 bases to trimming and J lost 3 bases; unmatched junction nucleotides: 6. Germline V lookup: CDR1 MNHNY, CDR2 SVGAGI (reference sequence). The CDR3 is made up of 14 amino acids. This CDR3 reads CASSDRTGSYEQYF. CDR3 nucleotide sequence: TGTGCCAGCAGTGACAGGACAGGGAGCTACGAGCAGTACTTC.

The chain's CDR3 is CAWSGGDTEAFF. The CDR3 DNA is TGTGCCTGGTCAGGGGGTGACACTGAAGCTTTCTTT. This chain uses TRBV30 with TRBJ1-1, with 7 bases fitting TRBD1. The CDR3 sequence is 12 residues long. V trimming: 5 bases; J trimming: 3 bases; junction bases outside the gene matches: 3. CDR1 and CDR2 (germline): GTSNPN, SVGIG (reference sequence).

The genes are TRBV7-9 and TRBJ2-1; TRBD2 matches at 12 bases. The CDR3 is made up of 18 amino acids. With 1 base clipped from V and 4 bases from J, the junction kept 8 bases outside the gene matches. Germline V gene sequence: CDR1 SEHNR, CDR2 FQNEAQ (reference sequence). CDR3 loop: CASSLDRLAGESYNEQFF. CDR3 bases: TGTGCCAGCAGCTTAGACAGACTAGCGGGAGAGTCATACAATGAGCAGTTCTTC.

V gene TRBV13 combines with J gene TRBJ1-1, with D perhaps TRBD1 (5 bases). Germline loops: CDR1 PRHDT, CDR2 FYEKMQ (reference sequence). V was clipped by 0 bases and J by 4 bases, with 15 bases between them. This CDR3 has 16 amino acids. The CDR3 here is CASSLGLGGEGTEAFF. The CDR3 region has the DNA TGTGCCAGCAGCTTAGGCCTCGGGGGGGAGGGCACTGAAGCTTTCTTT.

This clone was found once. The chain joins TRBV5-1 to TRBJ2-3; TRBD2 matches 7 bases. J lost 4 bases, V lost 3 bases, and 5 bases had no gene match. Germline V lookup: CDR1 SGHRS, CDR2 YFSETQ. The CDR3 length is 14 residues. DNA for the CDR3: TGCGCCAGCAGCTCCTCCCTAGCGGCAGATACGCAGTATTTT. It is translated as CASSSSLAADTQYF.

In this sample, this clone turned up once. The CDR3 sequence is CSVDQDETYEQYF. CDR3 nucleotides: TGCAGCGTTGATCAGGATGAAACCTACGAGCAGTACTTC. The V call is TRBV29-1, the J call TRBJ2-7; D remains ambiguous. The germline gives CDR1 SQVTM, CDR2 ANQGSEA. V dropped 3 bases and J dropped 2 bases, with 11 bases sitting between them. This CDR3 is 13 amino acids long.

V gene TRBV27 combines with J gene TRBJ1-1, with 9 positions matching TRBD1. V shed 8 bases, J shed 0 bases, and the junction held 10 bases outside the gene matches. CDR1 is MNHEY, CDR2 SMNVEV, per germline (reference sequence). This CDR3 is built from 16 residues. The CDR3 region is CASFPWGQGLNTEAFF. The DNA for the CDR3 is TGTGCCAGCTTTCCCTGGGGACAGGGCCTGAACACTGAAGCTTTCTTT.

In its sample, this clone was seen once. The genes are TRBV7-3 and TRBJ2-5; no firm D call. Germline V CDR1 and CDR2: SGHTA, FQGTGA. This CDR3 comprises 13 residues. Trimming removed 4 bases at V and 5 bases at J, with 11 bases between. The CDR3 protein is CASSSIYLETQYF. CDR3 DNA sequence: TGTGCCAGCAGCTCGATATACTTGGAGACCCAGTACTTC.

The rearrangement joins TRBV19 to TRBJ1-2; no firm D call. The germline gives CDR1 LNHDA, CDR2 SQIVND (reference sequence). This CDR3 comprises 13 residues. V was cut by 1 base and J by 8 bases, with 11 bases left in between. CDR3 sequence: CASSIAIGRGYTF. CDR3 in DNA: TGTGCCAGTAGTATAGCCATTGGCAGGGGCTACACCTTC.

This chain uses TRBV7-9 with TRBJ1-1; 8 bases match TRBD1. Germline CDR1 reads SEHNR; CDR2 reads FQNEAQ (reference sequence). The V and J ends lost 5 bases and 4 bases, in that order; junction bases with no gene match: 9. CDR3 length equals 15 residues. The CDR3 nucleotides read TGTGCCAGCAGCATTTCGACAGGGGTGGGCACTGAAGCTTTCTTT. This sequence encodes CASSISTGVGTEAFF. The full variable domain, completed using reference TRBV7-9 and TRBJ1-1, is DTGVSQNPRHKITKRGQNVTFRCDPISEHNRLYWYRQTLGQGPEFLTYFQNEAQLEKSRLLSDRFSAERPKGSFSTLEIQRTEQGDSAMYLCASSISTGVGTEAFFGQGTRLTVV.

The chain links TRBV5-1 to TRBJ2-1; D is undetermined. The CDR3 totals 12 residues. With 5 bases removed from V and 7 bases from J, the gap between germline ends came to 10 bases. Per germline, CDR1 SGHRS and CDR2 YFSETQ. Here the CDR3 reads CASRVVGNEQFF. In DNA, the CDR3 is TGCGCCAGCAGGGTGGTGGGAAATGAGCAGTTCTTC.

This chain uses TRBV7-9 with TRBJ1-4; no clear D. Germline V gives CDR1 SEHNR, CDR2 FQNEAQ (reference sequence). V was clipped by 5 bases and J by 3 bases, with 10 bases between them. The CDR3 spans 14 residues. In DNA, the CDR3 is TGTGCCAGCAGCCCATGGACCTCTAATGAAAAACTGTTTTTT. Translating gives CASSPWTSNEKLFF.

This clone was found once. The chain employs TRBV9 and TRBJ1-3; TRBD1 matches at 7 bases. Germline loops: CDR1 SGDLS, CDR2 YYNGEE. This CDR3 comprises 17 residues. Trimming removed 4 bases from V and 0 bases from J; junction bases left unmatched: 10. The CDR3 DNA follows: TGTGCCAGCAGCTCCCGAAGTGGGGACAGCTCTGGAAACACCATATATTTT. As protein: CASSSRSGDSSGNTIYF.